The 31 T cell receptor beta chains presented below share a single source sample, sequenced in a study of cytomegalovirus exposure and HLA in healthy donors. The primer mix had 60 Vbeta and 13 Jbeta primers. Assay: immunoSEQ multiplex PCR; the TCRdb copy retains only in-frame clones and omits some. Here the sample spans some 120,000 clones, roughly 78% being singletons. Material for sequencing was PBMCs. The receptors here all came from a male donor in good health and CMV-seronegative.

V usage is TRBV4-3 and J usage is TRBJ2-2; TRBD2 might be the D (6 bases). V shed 3 bases and J shed 3 bases, with 14 bases lying between them. Germline V gene sequence: CDR1 LGHNA, CDR2 YSLEER. The length of the CDR3 is 16 residues. The CDR3 is CASSQAPWGDTGELFF. Here the CDR3 DNA reads TGCGCCAGCAGCCAGGCACCGTGGGGGGACACCGGGGAGCTGTTTTTT.

In this sample, this clone turned up once. The chain recombines TRBV13 with TRBJ2-1; no reliable D call. This CDR3 contains 16 residues. From germline, CDR1 is PRHDT and CDR2 FYEKMQ (reference sequence). V dropped 4 bases and J dropped 0 bases, with 13 bases sitting between them. The CDR3 region has the DNA TGTGCCAGCAGCTCCTCTAAGTCGAGCTCCTACAATGAGCAGTTCTTC. Translated, it gives CASSSSKSSSYNEQFF.

The rearrangement joins TRBV5-6 to TRBJ2-7; 10 bases line up with TRBD1. Per the germline V gene, CDR1 is SGHDT and CDR2 is YYEEEE. V was pared by 1 base and J by 6 bases, with 1 base of the junction left unmatched. CDR3 length: 13 amino acids. DNA of the CDR3: TGTGCCAGCAGCTTGAGGACAGGGGGCGAGCAGTACTTC. This translates into CASSLRTGGEQYF.

The rearrangement uses TRBV30 and TRBJ2-6; a weak D match, TRBD1 (6 bases). Looked up from germline, CDR1 is GTSNPN and CDR2 is SVGIG (reference sequence). The CDR3 has 15 amino acids. V was trimmed by 3 bases and J by 1 base, leaving 10 bases between them. CDR3 bases: TGTGCCTGGAGCCTAGGACAGTCTGGGGCCAACGTCCTGACTTTC. This translates into CAWSLGQSGANVLTF. Looking up the rest from reference TRBV30 and TRBJ2-6 gives the full variable domain: SQTIHQWPATLVQPVGSPLSLECTVEGTSNPNLYWYRQAAGRGLQLLFYSVGIGQISSEVPQNLSASRPQDRQFILSSKKLLLSDSGFYLCAWSLGQSGANVLTFGAGSRLTVL.

The J gene is TRBJ2-1, the V gene TRBV18, with TRBD1 matching 8 bases. There are 16 residues in the CDR3. The V and J ends lost 3 bases and 3 bases, in that order; junction bases with no gene match: 7. Germline assignment: CDR1 KGHSH and CDR2 LQKENI. As DNA, the CDR3 is TGTGCCAGCTCACCCCCCAAACAGGGGGACTACAATGAGCAGTTCTTC. This translates into CASSPPKQGDYNEQFF.

Written as DNA, the CDR3 is TGTGCCAGCAGCCAGATAGCGGGAGGATCCTACAATGAGCAGTTCTTC. This gives the protein CASSQIAGGSYNEQFF. The chain recombines TRBV14 with TRBJ2-1, with TRBD2 matching over 10 bases. J was trimmed by 1 base and V by 3 bases; bases with no gene match: 3. This CDR3 is 16 amino acids long. The germline CDR1 and CDR2 sequences are SGHDN and FVKESK.

The chain couples TRBV14 to TRBJ2-7, with 12 bases matching TRBD2. The CDR3 length is 16 residues. Germline values: CDR1 SGHDN, CDR2 FVKESK. The junction had 6 bases not matched to a gene; V was cut back by 4 bases and J by 2 bases. The CDR3 DNA reads TGTGCCAGCAGCCCCCTAGCGGGAGGGCTCACCTACGAGCAGTACTTC. As protein: CASSPLAGGLTYEQYF. The entire variable domain, with the rest obtained from reference TRBV14 and TRBJ2-7, is as follows: EAGVTQFPSHSVIEKGQTVTLRCDPISGHDNLYWYRRVMGKEIKFLLHFVKESKQDESGMPNNRFLAERTGGTYSTLKVQPAELEDSGVYFCASSPLAGGLTYEQYFGPGTRLTVT.

J is TRBJ2-2 and V is TRBV6-5, with a weak D call TRBD1 (6 bases). The germline V gene encodes CDR1 MNHEY and CDR2 SVGAGI. The CDR3 extends over 16 amino acids. Trimming cost V 1 base and J 0 bases, with 9 bases left between them. CDR3 region: CASSYWTDSNTGELFF. In DNA, the CDR3 is TGTGCCAGCAGTTACTGGACAGACTCGAACACCGGGGAGCTGTTTTTT.

V and J are TRBV2 and TRBJ1-6; 10 bases map to TRBD1. The CDR3 is made up of 15 amino acids. Trimming removed 7 bases from V and 7 bases from J; junction bases left unmatched: 7. Germline V gene sequence: CDR1 SNHLY, CDR2 FYNNEI. CDR3 sequence: CASTGGQGINSPLHF. The CDR3 DNA reads TGTGCCAGCACCGGGGGACAGGGGATCAATTCACCCCTCCACTTT.

Only a few counts were recorded for this clone. CDR3 nucleotide sequence: TGTGCCTGGGATCCGGAACCGACAGGGGATGGCTACACCTTC. It specifies CAWDPEPTGDGYTF. The chain links TRBV30 to TRBJ1-2, with 8 nucleotides matching TRBD1. This CDR3 region has 14 residues. The trim removed 5 bases at V and 6 bases at J, leaving 11 bases unmatched. From germline, CDR1 is GTSNPN and CDR2 SVGIG (reference sequence).

The rearrangement links TRBV5-6 to TRBJ1-4; no definite D call. V lost 4 bases and J 8 bases, leaving 15 bases between the germline ends. Germline CDR1 and CDR2: SGHDT and YYEEEE. The CDR3 is 14 amino acids. CDR3 DNA sequence: TGTGCCAGCAGCCGGGGTGGACGGGCGGAAAAACTGTTTTTT. It is translated as CASSRGGRAEKLFF.

The V call is TRBV2, the J call TRBJ1-1; TRBD1 agrees at 7 bases. Trimming at V came to 10 bases and at J to 1 base, leaving 9 bases not matched to a gene. Germline CDR1 and CDR2: SNHLY and FYNNEI. CDR3 length equals 14 residues. CDR3 coding DNA: TGTGCCACCTCGATCGGACAGGCGAACACTGAAGCTTTCTTT. This encodes CATSIGQANTEAFF.

V is TRBV5-1 and J is TRBJ2-3, with 8 bases matching TRBD2. Germline loops: CDR1 SGHRS, CDR2 YFSETQ. V lost 0 bases, J lost 1 base, and 13 bases stayed unmatched. The CDR3 totals 19 residues. The CDR3, as DNA: TGCGCCAGCAGCTTGGGGGGACTTGCGGGGGGCCCTGGCACAGATACGCAGTATTTT. It is translated as CASSLGGLAGGPGTDTQYF.

This clone was seen a single time. This chain links TRBV28 with TRBJ1-4; D is possibly TRBD1 (5 bases). Looked up from germline, CDR1 is MDHEN and CDR2 is SYDVKM. The length of the CDR3 is 15 residues. Trimming cost V 0 bases and J 5 bases, with 10 bases left between them. CDR3 nucleotides: TGTGCCAGCAGTTTATGGAGACAGAGAAATGAAAAACTGTTTTTT. Protein sequence: CASSLWRQRNEKLFF.

V gene TRBV4-3 combines with J gene TRBJ2-1, with 7 bases that match TRBD1. Germline lookup yields CDR1 LGHNA and CDR2 YSLEER. The CDR3 totals 15 residues. V lost 1 base and J lost 4; bases outside the gene matches: 4. The CDR3 nucleotides read TGCGCCAGCAGCCAAGCAGTGACAGGGTACAATGAGCAGTTCTTC. Amino acid sequence: CASSQAVTGYNEQFF.

To note about this clone: The same CDR3 also results from other DNA sequences found in this sample. CDR3 protein: CASSLGQGYNSPLHF. The CDR3 DNA reads TGCGCCAGCAGCTTAGGACAGGGTTATAATTCACCCCTCCACTTT. The rearrangement links TRBV5-1 to TRBJ1-6, with TRBD1 matching 8 bases. CDR1 is SGHRS, CDR2 YFSETQ, per germline. This CDR3 is 15 amino acids long. Trimming removed 2 bases from V and 4 bases from J; junction bases left unmatched: 2.

Many counts were recorded for this clone. The rearrangement links TRBV6-1 to TRBJ2-7, with D possibly TRBD1 on 7 matching bases. The length of the CDR3 is 15 residues. V lost 4 bases and J 5 bases, leaving 18 bases between the germline ends. Germline values: CDR1 MNHNS, CDR2 SASEGT. The CDR3 protein is CASSGLRGDSDEQYF. The CDR3 DNA is TGTGCCAGCAGTGGCCTGAGGGGGGACAGCGACGAGCAGTACTTC.

The chain is built from TRBV4-3 and TRBJ2-7; the match to TRBD2 covers 10 bases. The germline V gene encodes CDR1 LGHNA and CDR2 YSLEER. The CDR3 consists of 16 residues. V gave up 1 base and J gave up 7 bases; unmatched junction bases: 10. In DNA, the CDR3 is TGCGCCAGCAGCCAAGGACTAGCGGGCCCTCGGGGGGAGCAGTACTTC. Residues: CASSQGLAGPRGEQYF.

The chain couples TRBV7-8 to TRBJ1-1; 12 bases are a match to TRBD1. This CDR3 is built from 19 residues. CDR1 and CDR2 (germline): SGHVS, FQNEAQ. Trimming cost V 0 bases and J 0 bases; bases outside gene matches: 8. The CDR3 loop reads CASSLARQGQGALNTEAFF. CDR3 DNA sequence: TGTGCCAGCAGCTTAGCGCGTCAGGGACAGGGGGCCCTGAACACTGAAGCTTTCTTT.

This sequence joins TRBV7-2 and TRBJ2-7; 10 bases align to TRBD2. Trimming cost V 3 bases and J 2 bases; bases outside gene matches: 7. The CDR3 is made up of 16 amino acids. Germline V gene data show CDR1 as SGHTA and CDR2 as FQGNSA. Written as DNA, the CDR3 is TGTGCCAGCAGCTTGGCCGGGACTAGCGTGGCCTACGAGCAGTACTTC. Protein product: CASSLAGTSVAYEQYF.

The rearrangement joins TRBV30 to TRBJ2-7; 11 bases are a match to TRBD1. Looked up from germline, CDR1 is GTSNPN and CDR2 is SVGIG (reference sequence). This CDR3 is built from 15 residues. Trimming at V came to 0 bases and at J to 4 bases, leaving 5 bases not matched to a gene. Here the CDR3 reads CAWSVLGTGGYEQYF. CDR3 coding DNA: TGTGCCTGGAGTGTACTTGGGACAGGGGGGTACGAGCAGTACTTC.

This clone was counted a few times. The identical CDR3 is also encoded by other nucleotide sequences in the sample. The chain links TRBV6-6 to TRBJ1-1; D is possibly TRBD1 (5 bases). Deletions cut 6 bases from V and 1 base from J, with 15 bases between. This CDR3 region has 15 residues. Germline CDR1 is MNHNY and CDR2 is SVGAGI (reference sequence). The CDR3 coding sequence is TGTGCCAGCAGAGGTCCGGGGGGAGGGAACACTGAAGCTTTCTTT. Its translation is CASRGPGGGNTEAFF.

J is TRBJ2-7 and V is TRBV27; 7 nucleotides line up with TRBD2. CDR3 length: 17 residues. Germline CDR1 reads MNHEY; CDR2 reads SMNVEV (reference sequence). With 1 base clipped from V and 2 bases from J, the junction kept 11 bases outside the gene matches. Here the CDR3 DNA reads TGTGCCAGCAGTTTATGGAGGTTGCGGGGGAGGACCTACGAGCAGTACTTC. This gives the protein CASSLWRLRGRTYEQYF.

The rearrangement links TRBV6-4 to TRBJ1-6; a weak D match, TRBD1 (5 bases). The germline V and J ends were trimmed by 4 bases and 7 bases, with 11 bases remaining between them. The germline V gene encodes CDR1 MRHNA and CDR2 SNTAGT. The CDR3 totals 14 residues. This CDR3 reads CASSAGTENSPLHF. CDR3 nucleotides: TGTGCCAGCAGTGCTGGGACTGAGAATTCACCCCTCCACTTT.

The V call is TRBV10-2, the J call TRBJ2-7; 7 bases line up with TRBD2. This CDR3 comprises 13 residues. The V gene end was trimmed by 4 bases and the J gene end by 3 bases; junction bases not matched to a gene: 3. CDR1 WSHSY and CDR2 SAAADI come from the germline V gene. The CDR3 bases are TGCGCCAGCAGTGGATTAGCGGGCTACGAGCAGTACTTC. Translation gives CASSGLAGYEQYF.

This chain links TRBV9 with TRBJ2-7; weak D call: TRBD1 (5 bases). Germline CDR1 and CDR2: SGDLS and YYNGEE. V was pared by 0 bases and J by 7 bases, with 20 bases between. This CDR3 contains 16 residues. The CDR3 bases are TGTGCCAGCAGCGTAGGGCAAGGGGCCAGGGTTTTGGAGCAGTACTTC. This codes for CASSVGQGARVLEQYF.

The rearrangement uses TRBV5-1 and TRBJ2-3; D call uncertain. CDR1 is SGHRS and CDR2 is YFSETQ in the germline V gene. Trimming shortened V by 2 bases and J by 1 base, and 5 bases separated the two germline ends. This CDR3 has 13 residues. CDR3 DNA sequence: TGCGCCAGCAGCTTCCAGGGCACAGATACGCAGTATTTT. Protein product: CASSFQGTDTQYF.

The chain carries TRBV30 and TRBJ1-2; 12 bases align to TRBD1. The CDR3 loop spans 15 amino acids. J gave up 4 bases and V 5 bases, and 8 bases lay outside the gene matches. Germline-derived CDR1 and CDR2 are GTSNPN and SVGIG (reference sequence). As DNA, the CDR3 is TGTGCCTGGTCCCGGGACAGGGGGCAAGGCTATGGCTACACCTTC. As protein: CAWSRDRGQGYGYTF.

The V call is TRBV10-1, the J call TRBJ2-4; the match to TRBD1 covers 8 bases. CDR1 is WNHNN and CDR2 is SYGVQD in the germline V gene (reference sequence). This CDR3 is built from 13 residues. Trimming cost V 5 bases and J 6 bases; bases outside gene matches: 3. The CDR3 loop is CASSTGTGNIQYF. In nucleotides, the CDR3 is TGCGCCAGCAGTACCGGGACAGGAAACATTCAGTACTTC.

This chain joins TRBV6-5 and TRBJ2-5, with D uncertain. The assigned J gene may be wrong: the sequence end matches TRBJ2-7 better. The germline CDR1 and CDR2 sequences are MNHEY and SVGAGI. CDR3 length: 12 residues. The CDR3 is CASTSTWGEQYF. The CDR3 nucleotides read TGTGCCAGCACTTCCACGTGGGGCGAGCAGTACTTC.

The V gene is TRBV30, the J gene TRBJ1-2, with 10 bases lining up with TRBD1. The trim removed 5 bases at V and 5 bases at J, leaving 5 bases unmatched. The germline V gene has CDR1 GTSNPN and CDR2 SVGIG (reference sequence). The CDR3 length is 13 residues. The CDR3 coding sequence is TGTGCCTGGGCGACAGGGGGCCGGTATGGCTACACCTTC. This codes for CAWATGGRYGYTF.